The sequence of this T cell receptor beta chain was determined in a study of blood T cells in healthy people across ages. Study-level findings and limits: Among long-lived donors, naive CD4+ cells were more numerous and diversity higher than in aged donors.

The CDR3 spans 14 residues. Looked up from germline, CDR1 is SQVTM and CDR2 is ANQGSEA. Worth noting for this clonotype: What it binds is not known. The junction departs from germline at one end; a sequencing error may be responsible.

Each sample provided at least 5.5 micrograms of extracted total RNA. For the second PCR, which ran for about 7 to 12 cycles, a sample-barcoded 5' primer and a J-beta primer mix were used. TCRdb recomputed calls from the 5' RACE reads with MiXCR, one row per CDR3 protein. The sample consists of fewer than 2 million distinct CDR3 sequences, roughly two fifths of them appearing once. This chain connects TRBV29-1 to TRBJ2-3; 11 nucleotides line up with TRBD1. The receptor's source is a human donor in good health. The sample was blood. The CDR3 DNA sequence: TGCAGCGTCTGGACAGGGGGCATGGCAGATGCGCAGTATTTT. Translated, it gives CSVWTGGMADAQYF.